This TCR beta chain was recorded in a study of T cell responses to AZD1222 COVID-19 vaccine. Remarks on this clone: Its matching antigen is unknown.

The method was immunoSEQ multiplex PCR; TCRdb's version includes in-frame clones alone and lacks a portion of them. In the table there are more than 95,000 clones, around 93% of which are singletons. The study's findings and limits: Most donors were white British and more were female, and clonal diversity was possibly underestimated. At 160-218 and 743-854, vaccine-associated CD4 TCRs were dominant, and they spanned spike.

V gave up 7 bases and J gave up 0 bases, with 7 bases separating them. The V gene's germline CDR1 is MNHEY and CDR2 SMNVEV (reference sequence). The CDR3 covers 14 residues. The material sequenced was peripheral blood, taken on day 0 of AZD1222 vaccination. The chain is built from TRBV27 and TRBJ2-6, with unresolved D. The clonotype originates from an adult in good health. The CDR3 DNA sequence: TGTGCCAGCACACAGTACTCTGGGGCCAACGTCCTGACTTTC. Its protein product is CASTQYSGANVLTF.